This entry describes one T cell receptor (beta chain). The record originates from a study of blood T cell repertoires in COVID-19. Germline V lookup: CDR1 SGHRS, CDR2 YFSETQ. This CDR3 comprises 13 residues. V was trimmed by 2 bases and J by 1 base, leaving 7 bases between them. Profiling relied on immunoSEQ multiplex PCR, and the TCRdb table lists in-frame clones only, not all of them. The repertoire holds 58,000 or so clones, with 60% to 85% as singletons. Sequenced: peripheral blood. The sequence derives from a human donor in a cohort sampled during active COVID-19. This sequence joins TRBV5-1 and TRBJ2-7; D is unclear. DNA for the CDR3: TGCGCCAGCAGCTTCACAGAATCCTACGAGCAGTACTTC. This gives the protein CASSFTESYEQYF. The whole variable domain, filled in from reference TRBV5-1 and TRBJ2-7, reads KAGVTQTPRYLIKTRGQQVTLSCSPISGHRSVSWYQQTPGQGLQFLFEYFSETQRNKGNFPGRFSGRQFSNSRSEMNVSTLELGDSALYLCASSFTESYEQYFGPGTRLTVT.